This T cell receptor beta chain stems from a study of resident and recirculating memory T cells in vitiligo. Stable patients also lacked confetti depigmentation, a sign of active vitiligo. No vitiligo treatment was given during the prior three months. Profiling relied on immunoSEQ multiplex PCR, and the TCRdb table lists in-frame clones only, not all of them. The data show 55,000 to 75,000 clones, with roughly 90% seen just once and 4.9% held by the top ten. Study-level findings and limits: No unique dominant TCR clone was found in vitiligo lesions. TCR sequences were not conserved across biopsy sites or patients.

For this clone: Its specificity is not known.

V was clipped by 4 bases and J by 0 bases, with 10 bases between them. The CDR3 length is 15 residues. The V gene's germline CDR1 is SGHTA and CDR2 FQGTGA. The V call is TRBV7-3, the J call TRBJ2-1, with a tentative D call TRBD2 (6 bases). The origin of this receptor is a male donor with vitiligo. The specimen was blood. As DNA, the CDR3 is TGTGCCAGCAGCTCTCGGGGGAGCTCCTACAATGAGCAGTTCTTC. This encodes CASSSRGSSYNEQFF.